The 4 T cell receptor beta chains reported below all come from one sample, sequenced in a study of blood T cell repertoires in COVID-19. Assay: immunoSEQ multiplex PCR; the TCRdb copy retains only in-frame clones and omits some. The repertoire includes tens of thousands of clones, 65% to 90% of them detected once, and 40% to 60% sits in the top ten. Input material: peripheral blood. These receptors were taken from a man in his 70s with acute or convalescent COVID-19.

The rearrangement links TRBV5-8 to TRBJ1-2; D remains ambiguous. Trimming pared 6 bases from V and 8 bases from J, leaving 11 bases between. This CDR3 has 11 residues. Germline CDR1 is SGHTS and CDR2 is YDEGEE. For the CDR3, the DNA is TGTGCCAGCATCCTACTAGACGGCTACACCTTC. This gives the protein CASILLDGYTF.

V gene TRBV7-2 combines with J gene TRBJ1-6; D might be TRBD1 (5 bases). Germline loops: CDR1 SGHTA, CDR2 FQGNSA. Trimming took off 2 bases at V and 10 bases at J, with 12 bases between the two ends. The CDR3 sequence is 14 residues long. The CDR3 reads CASSLKQVNSPLHF. The DNA for the CDR3 is TGTGCCAGCAGCTTAAAACAGGTGAACTCACCCCTCCACTTT.

The chain employs TRBV2 and TRBJ2-2, with TRBD1 as a possible D gene (6 bases). CDR3 length: 14 amino acids. Between the trimmed V and J ends, which lost 4 bases and 1 base, there was a span of 7 bases. The V gene's germline CDR1 is SNHLY and CDR2 FYNNEI. The CDR3 DNA is TGTGCCAGCAGTGGGACAGTGAACACCGGGGAGCTGTTTTTT. Translating it yields CASSGTVNTGELFF.

The CDR3 sequence is CASSLGGLLGETQYF. The CDR3 DNA is TGCGCCAGCAGCTTGGGAGGACTACTAGGGGAGACCCAGTACTTC. The chain recombines TRBV5-1 with TRBJ2-5, with D possibly matching TRBD2 (6 bases). Germline V gene lookup returns CDR1 SGHRS and CDR2 YFSETQ. The CDR3 length is 15 residues. V was cut by 0 bases and J by 5 bases, with 14 bases left in between.